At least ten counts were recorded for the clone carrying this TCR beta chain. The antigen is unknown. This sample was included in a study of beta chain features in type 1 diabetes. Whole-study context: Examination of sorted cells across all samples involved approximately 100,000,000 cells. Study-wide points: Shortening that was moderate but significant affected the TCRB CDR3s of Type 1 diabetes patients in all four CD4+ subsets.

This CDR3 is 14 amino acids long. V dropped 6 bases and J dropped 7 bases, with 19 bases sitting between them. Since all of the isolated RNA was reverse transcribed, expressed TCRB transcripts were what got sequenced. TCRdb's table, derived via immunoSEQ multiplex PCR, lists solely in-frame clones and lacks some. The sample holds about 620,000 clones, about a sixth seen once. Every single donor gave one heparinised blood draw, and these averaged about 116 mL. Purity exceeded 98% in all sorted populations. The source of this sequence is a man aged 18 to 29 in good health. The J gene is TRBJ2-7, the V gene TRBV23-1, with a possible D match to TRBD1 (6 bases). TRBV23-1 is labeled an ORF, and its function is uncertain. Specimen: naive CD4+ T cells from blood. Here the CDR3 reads CASRRLTGPGEQYF. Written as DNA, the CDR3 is TGCGCCAGCAGAAGACTCACAGGGCCGGGAGAGCAGTACTTC.